The 17 T cell receptor beta chains given below trace back to one sample, sequenced in a study of blood T cell repertoires in COVID-19. Data came from immunoSEQ multiplex PCR; TCRdb stores just in-frame clones and leaves some out. Of more than 90,000 clones in the sample, around four fifths were seen once. The material sequenced was peripheral blood. The receptors were gathered from a woman in her 70s with acute or convalescent COVID-19.

The CDR3 region is CASSTYRRMDGYTF. In DNA, the CDR3 is TGTGCCAGCAGCACATACAGACGGATGGATGGCTACACCTTC. The rearrangement joins TRBV11-2 to TRBJ1-2; D is unresolved. The CDR3 loop spans 14 amino acids. Trimming left V 5 bases short and J 6 bases short, with 16 bases between. Germline V gene lookup returns CDR1 SGHAT and CDR2 FQNNGV.

This chain uses TRBV6-5 with TRBJ2-1; TRBD2 matches 9 bases. The germline V gene encodes CDR1 MNHEY and CDR2 SVGAGI. The CDR3 contains 15 residues. V lost 6 bases and J lost 5; bases outside the gene matches: 8. In DNA form, the CDR3 reads TGTGCCAGCAGCACCAGCGGGGGGACCGACAATGAGCAGTTCTTC. Encoded protein: CASSTSGGTDNEQFF.

The chain carries TRBV9 and TRBJ2-3; 12 bases line up with TRBD2. The ends lost 4 bases at V and 0 bases at J; junction bases unmatched: 12. The CDR3 is 19 amino acids. The germline CDR1 and CDR2 sequences are SGDLS and YYNGEE. CDR3 loop: CASSLPLAGGSSSTDTQYF. DNA of the CDR3: TGTGCCAGCAGCTTGCCACTAGCGGGGGGTTCCTCTAGCACAGATACGCAGTATTTT.

The chain recombines TRBV5-1 with TRBJ1-1; D gene uncertain. This CDR3 contains 14 residues. Trimming shortened V by 2 bases and J by 1 base, and 9 bases separated the two germline ends. Germline V CDR1 and CDR2: SGHRS, YFSETQ. The chain's CDR3 is CASSFGQKNTEAFF. CDR3 DNA sequence: TGCGCCAGCAGCTTTGGGCAGAAGAACACTGAAGCTTTCTTT. The full variable domain, in which reference TRBV5-1 and TRBJ1-1 provide the parts outside the CDR3, is KAGVTQTPRYLIKTRGQQVTLSCSPISGHRSVSWYQQTPGQGLQFLFEYFSETQRNKGNFPGRFSGRQFSNSRSEMNVSTLELGDSALYLCASSFGQKNTEAFFGQGTRLTVV.

V gene TRBV3-1 (or the pseudogene TRBV3-2) combines with J gene TRBJ1-5; D call uncertain. From germline, CDR1 is LGHDT and CDR2 YNNKEL (reference sequence). The V end was cut by 0 bases, the J end by 3 bases, with 12 bases between. This CDR3 has 16 residues. CDR3 DNA sequence: TGTGCCAGCAGCCAAGATCTAGCCAGCCTCAATCAGCCCCAGCATTTT. This sequence encodes CASSQDLASLNQPQHF.

The sample holds one count of this clone. This rearrangement joins TRBV5-1 to TRBJ2-7, with 9 nucleotides matching TRBD2. This CDR3 has 15 residues. CDR1 is SGHRS and CDR2 is YFSETQ in the germline V gene. Trimming at V came to 6 bases and at J to 6 bases, leaving 13 bases not matched to a gene. CDR3 loop: CASTLATSGYGEQYF. CDR3 nucleotide sequence: TGCGCCAGCACCCTTGCGACTAGCGGTTATGGCGAGCAGTACTTC.

V gene TRBV4-2 combines with J gene TRBJ1-4, with 9 bases identical to TRBD1. CDR1 is LGHNA and CDR2 is YNFKEQ in the germline V gene. This CDR3 is built from 13 residues. V shed 6 bases and J 7 bases; nucleotides not matched to a gene: 3. CDR3: CASSPGQGEKLFF. The CDR3 DNA sequence: TGTGCCAGCAGTCCGGGACAGGGTGAAAAACTGTTTTTT.

This chain links TRBV11-1 with TRBJ2-1; 14 bases agree with TRBD2. Germline V lookup: CDR1 SGHAT, CDR2 FQDESV (reference sequence). The CDR3 loop spans 15 amino acids. V lost 3 bases to trimming and J lost 6 bases; unmatched junction nucleotides: 1. Here the CDR3 DNA reads TGTGCCAGCAGCTTGGGGACTAGCGGGAGCAATGAGCAGTTCTTC. It codes for CASSLGTSGSNEQFF. Complete variable domain (other parts from reference TRBV11-1 and TRBJ2-1): EAEVAQSPRYKITEKSQAVAFWCDPISGHATLYWYRQILGQGPELLVQFQDESVVDDSQLPKDRFSAERLKGVDSTLKIQPAELGDSAMYLCASSLGTSGSNEQFFGPGTRLTVL.

This sequence joins TRBV5-1 and TRBJ1-1; D is unclear. CDR3 length: 17 residues. Trimming left V 0 bases short and J 2 bases short, with 17 bases between. Germline lookup yields CDR1 SGHRS and CDR2 YFSETQ. This CDR3 reads CASSLGLQRVVNTEAFF. CDR3 in DNA: TGCGCCAGCAGCTTGGGGCTGCAGCGGGTGGTAAACACTGAAGCTTTCTTT.

This chain connects TRBV3-1 (or the pseudogene TRBV3-2) to TRBJ1-5, with a possible D match to TRBD1 (5 bases). The V end lost 2 bases, the J end lost 4 bases, and 6 bases lay between the germline ends. The CDR3 extends over 13 amino acids. In germline, CDR1 is LGHDT, CDR2 YNNKEL (reference sequence). The CDR3 region has the DNA TGTGCCAGCAGCCAAAGGGGAAATCAGCCCCAGCATTTT. It yields the protein CASSQRGNQPQHF.

This chain links TRBV2 with TRBJ2-5; TRBD1 matches at 10 bases. The CDR3 loop spans 16 amino acids. V was pared by 7 bases and J by 4 bases, with 12 bases of the junction left unmatched. Germline values: CDR1 SNHLY, CDR2 FYNNEI. CDR3 DNA: TGTGCCAGCAACCTGGACAGGGGGATTAAGTTAGAGACCCAGTACTTC. Translation gives CASNLDRGIKLETQYF.

This chain connects TRBV3-1 (or the pseudogene TRBV3-2) to TRBJ2-1, with D unclear. This CDR3 comprises 15 residues. The germline V gene encodes CDR1 LGHDT and CDR2 YNNKEL (reference sequence). The V gene lost 1 base and the J gene lost 1 base, with 8 bases spanning the gap. CDR3 bases: TGTGCCAGCAGCCAAGGAGTAAAATCCTACAATGAGCAGTTCTTC. Protein sequence: CASSQGVKSYNEQFF.

Here the CDR3 DNA reads TGCGCCAGCAGCTTGGGGACAGGGGGGTATGGCTACACCTTC. Translating gives CASSLGTGGYGYTF. The chain has TRBV5-1 and TRBJ1-2; 10 bases align to TRBD1. Germline trimming cut 0 bases from V and 5 bases from J; bases unmatched to any gene: 1. Germline CDR1 reads SGHRS; CDR2 reads YFSETQ. The CDR3 has 14 amino acids.

J is TRBJ1-5 and V is TRBV19, with 9 bases lining up with TRBD1. The junction had 7 bases not matched to a gene; V was cut back by 6 bases and J by 4 bases. CDR3 length: 15 residues. CDR1 is LNHDA, CDR2 SQIVND, per germline (reference sequence). The CDR3 DNA reads as TGTGCCAGTAGCATCCCCGGGACAGGGAATCAGCCCCAGCATTTT. Protein sequence: CASSIPGTGNQPQHF. Using reference TRBV19 and TRBJ1-5 for the parts outside the CDR3, the full variable domain is DGGITQSPKYLFRKEGQNVTLSCEQNLNHDAMYWYRQDPGQGLRLIYYSQIVNDFQKGDIAEGYSVSREKKESFPLTVTSAQKNPTAFYLCASSIPGTGNQPQHFGDGTRLSIL.

The chain has TRBV7-9 and TRBJ2-2, with 9 positions matching TRBD2. The germline V gene encodes CDR1 SEHNR and CDR2 FQNEAQ (reference sequence). The CDR3 totals 16 residues. Unmatched junction bases numbered 5, after V lost 2 bases and J lost 4 bases. The CDR3: CASSLNEAGGTGELFF. In DNA, the CDR3 is TGTGCCAGCAGCTTAAATGAAGCGGGAGGCACCGGGGAGCTGTTTTTT. The full variable domain, rest sourced from reference TRBV7-9 and TRBJ2-2, is DTGVSQNPRHKITKRGQNVTFRCDPISEHNRLYWYRQTLGQGPEFLTYFQNEAQLEKSRLLSDRFSAERPKGSFSTLEIQRTEQGDSAMYLCASSLNEAGGTGELFFGEGSRLTVL.

J is TRBJ2-6 and V is TRBV10-3; D gene ambiguous. Germline-derived CDR1 and CDR2 are ENHRY and SYGVKD. This CDR3 comprises 17 residues. V was trimmed by 0 bases and J by 0 bases, leaving 9 bases between them. CDR3 region: CAISESRRASGANVLTF. The CDR3, as DNA: TGTGCCATCAGTGAGTCGAGGCGCGCCTCTGGGGCCAACGTCCTGACTTTC.

The chain has TRBV28 and TRBJ1-2; 7 nucleotides match TRBD1. J gave up 8 bases and V 5 bases, and 8 bases lay outside the gene matches. There are 13 residues in the CDR3. CDR1 MDHEN and CDR2 SYDVKM come from the germline V gene. This chain's CDR3 is CASSRVGQNGYTF. The DNA for the CDR3 is TGTGCCAGCAGTCGCGTGGGACAGAACGGCTACACCTTC.